These T cell receptor beta chains were read from a single sample in a study of OX40 agonist ivuxolimab in advanced cancers. The repertoire was sequenced with immunoSEQ multiplex PCR; TCRdb's copy has only in-frame clones and lacks some. The sample consists of some 100,000 clones, around four fifths of them appearing once. Sequencing was performed on CD4+ or CD8+ T cells sorted from blood, taken in a trial of the OX40 agonist ivuxolimab. These receptors all stem from an adult with an advanced solid tumor such as melanoma, head and neck, liver or kidney cancer. Both conserved end residues are part of each CDR3. A D gene is named only where the DNA matches it firmly. Size is stated for part of the rows, as once, few or many counts, or as a class when the clone is expanded.

CASSPGGQNYNEQFF,TGTGCCAGCAGCCCAGGGGGCCAGAACTACAATGAGCAGTTCTTC,NA,TRBJ2-1,TRBD1,TRBV9,15
CASSFENTEAFF,TGTGCCAGCAGCTTTGAAAACACTGAAGCTTTCTTT,NA,TRBJ1-1,NA,TRBV7-9,12
CASSLDETQYF,TGTGCCAGCAGCCTAGACGAGACCCAGTACTTC,NA,TRBJ2-5,NA,TRBV7-2,11
CASSYSVGNTIYF,TGTGCCAGCAGTTACAGTGTGGGAAACACCATATATTTT,NA,TRBJ1-3,NA,TRBV6-5,13
CAWSVREGDTIYF,TGTGCCTGGAGTGTACGGGAAGGGGACACCATATATTTT,few,TRBJ1-3,NA,TRBV30,13
CASSQDLAGYGYTF,TGCGCCAGCAGCCAAGACTTGGCAGGCTATGGCTACACCTTC,once,TRBJ1-2,NA,TRBV4-1,14
CAWNRRQGAPAFF,TGTGCCTGGAACCGCCGACAGGGGGCACCGGCTTTCTTT,once,TRBJ1-1,TRBD1,TRBV30,13
CASSVGDRSLEPQHF,TGTGCCAGCAGCGTAGGCGACAGATCTCTTGAGCCCCAGCATTTT,NA,TRBJ1-5,NA,TRBV9,15
CASSQSGNQPQHF,TGCGCCAGCAGCCAAAGTGGCAATCAGCCCCAGCATTTT,NA,TRBJ1-5,NA,TRBV5-1,13
CASSLGGPSTDTQYF,TGTGCCAGCAGCTTAGGGGGTCCTAGCACAGATACGCAGTATTTT,NA,TRBJ2-3,NA,TRBV7-9,15
CASSSTRTTRKETQYF,TGTGCCAGCAGTTCTACCCGGACAACCAGGAAAGAGACCCAGTACTTC,once,TRBJ2-5,NA,TRBV28,16
CASSLQARNTEAFF,TGCGCCAGCAGTCTGCAGGCCAGGAACACTGAAGCTTTCTTT,NA,TRBJ1-1,NA,TRBV10-2,14
CASSRARGSDYEQYF,TGCGCCAGCAGCCGAGCTAGGGGATCAGATTACGAGCAGTACTTC,once,TRBJ2-7,NA,TRBV4-3,15
CASSPPREPKLSYEQYF,TGTGCCAGCAGCCCCCCGAGGGAGCCAAAGCTTTCCTACGAGCAGTACTTC,NA,TRBJ2-7,NA,TRBV7-7,17
CAWSPPWQNDYSNQPQHF,TGTGCCTGGAGTCCGCCGTGGCAGAACGATTATAGCAATCAGCCCCAGCATTTT,once,TRBJ1-5,NA,TRBV30,18
CASSRSTEAFF,TGTGCCAGCAGTCGGAGCACTGAAGCTTTCTTT,NA,TRBJ1-1,NA,TRBV6-5,11
CASSLNWQNTEAFF,TGTGCCAGCAGCTTAAATTGGCAGAACACTGAAGCTTTCTTT,NA,TRBJ1-1,NA,TRBV7-2,14
CASSVQGRGNYGYTF,TGTGCCAGCAGCGTACAGGGGAGGGGTAACTATGGCTACACCTTC,NA,TRBJ1-2,TRBD1,TRBV28,15
CASSRPGQGVDTQYF,TGTGCCAGCAGCCGGCCGGGACAGGGGGTAGATACGCAGTATTTT,NA,TRBJ2-3,TRBD1,TRBV5-6,15
CASSLVGGSYNEQFF,TGTGCCAGCAGCTTGGTCGGGGGGTCCTACAATGAGCAGTTCTTC,NA,TRBJ2-1,TRBD2,TRBV5-4,15
CASSPGWRGSSYNEQFF,TGTGCCAGCAGCCCCGGATGGCGGGGAAGCTCCTACAATGAGCAGTTCTTC,NA,TRBJ2-1,NA,TRBV7-6,17
CASSLVAGQGNTEAFF,TGTGCCAGCAGCTTAGTAGCGGGACAGGGAAACACTGAAGCTTTCTTT,NA,TRBJ1-1,TRBD1,TRBV7-6,16
CASSAREGAKGYTF,TGTGCCAGCAGTGCGAGGGAGGGGGCAAAAGGCTACACCTTC,NA,TRBJ1-2,TRBD1,TRBV6-1,14
CASSKWGVETQYF,TGTGCCAGCAGTAAGTGGGGGGTGGAGACCCAGTACTTC,NA,TRBJ2-5,NA,TRBV9,13
CASSKGDRETQYF,TGTGCCAGCAGTAAAGGGGACCGCGAGACCCAGTACTTC,NA,TRBJ2-5,NA,TRBV25-1,13
CASSSAGGTGGEKLFF,TGTGCCAGCAGCTCCGCCGGTGGGACAGGGGGGGAAAAACTGTTTTTT,NA,TRBJ1-4,TRBD1,TRBV5-5,16
CSVEPGETQYF,TGCAGCGTTGAACCAGGCGAGACCCAGTACTTC,once,TRBJ2-5,NA,TRBV29-1,11
CASSYRGVENTEAFF,TGTGCCAGCAGTTACAGGGGGGTGGAGAACACTGAAGCTTTCTTT,NA,TRBJ1-1,NA,TRBV6-6,15
CASRSNTNTGELFF,TGTGCCAGTAGGTCGAATACTAACACCGGGGAGCTGTTTTTT,NA,TRBJ2-2,NA,TRBV19,14
CASSVDAGQSYGYTF,TGTGCCAGCAGCGTAGATGCGGGGCAGTCGTATGGCTACACCTTC,NA,TRBJ1-2,NA,TRBV9,15
CASSPPSYNSPLHF,TGTGCCAGCAGCCCTCCCTCCTATAATTCACCCCTCCACTTT,NA,TRBJ1-6,NA,TRBV28,14
CAWIPFRGHEQFF,TGTGCCTGGATTCCCTTCAGGGGCCATGAGCAGTTCTTC,NA,TRBJ2-1,NA,TRBV30,13
CASSLGDRGETQYF,TGTGCCAGCAGCTTAGGGGACAGGGGCGAGACCCAGTACTTC,few,TRBJ2-5,TRBD1,TRBV7-9,14
CSVFTGQNGDEQFF,TGCAGCGTATTCACCGGGCAAAACGGCGATGAGCAGTTCTTC,NA,TRBJ2-1,NA,TRBV29-1,14
CASSELVIGTEAFF,TGTGCCAGCAGTGAATTGGTAATAGGGACTGAAGCTTTCTTT,NA,TRBJ1-1,NA,TRBV2,14
CAISDRQGAINEKLFF,TGTGCCATCAGTGACCGACAGGGGGCTATTAATGAAAAACTGTTTTTT,NA,TRBJ1-4,TRBD1,TRBV10-3,16
CASSPHTGGSYEQYF,TGTGCCAGCAGCCCACATACAGGGGGTTCCTACGAGCAGTACTTC,NA,TRBJ2-7,TRBD1,TRBV6-5,15
CASGSYEQYF,TGTGCCAGCGGCTCCTACGAGCAGTACTTC,NA,TRBJ2-7,NA,TRBV7-8,10
CASRPPGVPITQYF,TGTGCCAGCAGACCCCCCGGGGTCCCGATCACCCAGTACTTC,NA,TRBJ2-5,NA,TRBV27,14
CASSPTGNPNSPLHF,TGTGCCAGCTCACCCACCGGTAATCCAAATTCACCCCTCCACTTT,NA,TRBJ1-6,NA,TRBV18,15
CASSPPRGGGLREAFF,TGTGCCAGCAGCCCCCCCCGGGGGGGCGGCCTCAGGGAAGCTTTCTTT,NA,TRBJ1-1,NA,TRBV7-2,16
CASSLAGPGNYGYTF,TGTGCCAGCAGCTTGGCCGGACCCGGGAACTATGGCTACACCTTC,NA,TRBJ1-2,NA,TRBV5-4,15
CASSPAWYNQPQHF,TGTGCCAGCAGCCCTGCGTGGTACAATCAGCCCCAGCATTTT,NA,TRBJ1-5,NA,TRBV5-5,14
CASRPQGDNSPLHF,TGTGCCAGCAGACCCCAGGGAGATAATTCACCCCTCCACTTT,NA,TRBJ1-6,NA,TRBV5-5,14
CASSGGGETQYF,TGCGCCAGCAGTGGAGGAGGAGAGACCCAGTACTTC,NA,TRBJ2-5,NA,TRBV10-1,12
CASSRWSRDSQRNTIYF,TGCGCCAGCAGCCGCTGGTCGAGGGACAGCCAAAGAAACACCATATATTTT,NA,TRBJ1-3,TRBD1,TRBV5-1,17
CASKVGASDEQFF,TGTGCCTCCAAGGTTGGGGCTAGCGATGAGCAGTTCTTC,NA,TRBJ2-1,NA,TRBV10-3,13
CASSTTGGNTEAFF,TGTGCCAGCAGTACTACAGGGGGGAACACTGAAGCTTTCTTT,NA,TRBJ1-1,TRBD1,TRBV5-4,14
CASSVDKSPLHF,TGTGCCAGCAGCGTAGATAAGTCACCCCTCCACTTT,NA,TRBJ1-6,NA,TRBV7-8,12
CASSAGFYNEQFF,TGCGCCAGCAGTGCTGGGTTCTACAATGAGCAGTTCTTC,NA,TRBJ2-1,NA,TRBV10-1,13
CASSIVGTANYGYTF,TGTGCCAGTAGTATAGTGGGGACAGCAAACTATGGCTACACCTTC,NA,TRBJ1-2,TRBD1,TRBV19,15
CAISGFGTSGAEEQFF,TGTGCCATCAGTGGGTTCGGGACTAGCGGGGCGGAAGAGCAGTTCTTC,NA,TRBJ2-1,TRBD2,TRBV10-3,16
CASSPGAINYGYTF,TGTGCCAGCAGCCCGGGCGCTATCAACTATGGCTACACCTTC,NA,TRBJ1-2,NA,TRBV7-9,14